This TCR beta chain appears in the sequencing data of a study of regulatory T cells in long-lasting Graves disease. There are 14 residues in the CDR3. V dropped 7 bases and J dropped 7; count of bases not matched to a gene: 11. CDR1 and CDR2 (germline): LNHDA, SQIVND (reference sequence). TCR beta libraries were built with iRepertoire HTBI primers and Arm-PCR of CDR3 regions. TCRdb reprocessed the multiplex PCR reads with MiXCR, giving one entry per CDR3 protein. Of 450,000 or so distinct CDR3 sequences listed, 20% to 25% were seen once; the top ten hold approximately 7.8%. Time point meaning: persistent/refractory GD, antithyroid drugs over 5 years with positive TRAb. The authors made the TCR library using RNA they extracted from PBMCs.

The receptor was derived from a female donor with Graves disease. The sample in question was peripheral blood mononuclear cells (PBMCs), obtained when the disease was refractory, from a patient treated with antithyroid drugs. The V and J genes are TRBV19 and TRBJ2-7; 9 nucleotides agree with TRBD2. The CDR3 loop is CASKEDRGRGEQYF. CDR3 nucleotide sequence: TGTGCCAGTAAAGAAGATCGCGGGAGGGGTGAGCAGTACTTC.